This TCR beta chain was identified during a study of T cell repertoires in cytomegalovirus infection. CDR3 size: 17 residues. Germline CDR1 and CDR2: MNHNS and SASEGT. V was trimmed by 7 bases and J by 3 bases, leaving 22 bases between them. MiXCR was run by TCRdb on the reads, yielding one entry per CDR3 protein. The data show approximately 400,000 distinct CDR3 sequences, with approximately 32% seen just once and 12% to 15% held by the top ten. This chain connects TRBV6-1 to TRBJ1-5; the D gene is possibly TRBD1 (6 bases). This receptor was taken from a human donor in good health (CMV status not recorded). Some clones in this sample may be carry-over from other donors' samples. Sequencing was performed on PBMCs. CDR3 in amino acids: CASTPRSRGRVNQPQHF. The CDR3 bases are TGTGCCAGCACCCCGCGGTCCAGGGGTCGGGTCAATCAGCCCCAGCATTTT.